This entry is about one T cell receptor (beta chain). The sample originates from a study of blood T cell repertoires in COVID-19. Germline V CDR1 and CDR2: LGHDT, YNNKEL (reference sequence). This CDR3 spans 15 amino acids. The V gene end was trimmed by 6 bases and the J gene end by 3 bases; junction bases not matched to a gene: 7. Data came from immunoSEQ multiplex PCR; TCRdb stores just in-frame clones and leaves some out. Of about 180,000 clones listed, less than 90% are singletons. The chain has TRBV3-1 (or the pseudogene TRBV3-2) and TRBJ1-5; 8 bases agree with TRBD1. The sequence derives from a man between 70 and 80 years old with active or convalescent COVID-19. Sequences were obtained from peripheral blood. CDR3 DNA: TGTGCCAGCAGTCGGAGGACAGGGACCAATCAGCCCCAGCATTTT. The encoded protein is CASSRRTGTNQPQHF.